The 15 T cell receptor beta chains reported below all come from one sample, sequenced in a study of blood T cell dynamics during melanoma immunotherapy. Time point indicated: pre-treatment baseline. The table came from immunoSEQ multiplex PCR; TCRdb's copy has only in-frame clones and leaves some out. Of around 13,000 clones listed, about 86% are singletons. Sequenced material: blood, taken from a patient treated with checkpoint blockade. Source of these receptors: a human donor with melanoma.

V and J are TRBV5-5 and TRBJ1-2, with 8 bases aligning to TRBD1. This CDR3 spans 16 amino acids. Germline V CDR1 and CDR2: SGHKS, YYEKEE (reference sequence). Germline trimming cut 1 base from V and 0 bases from J; bases unmatched to any gene: 5. The CDR3 reads CASSLIGTGTNYGYTF. For the CDR3, the DNA is TGTGCCAGCAGCTTGATCGGGACAGGTACTAACTATGGCTACACCTTC.

The chain couples TRBV7-9 to TRBJ2-1; 12 bases match TRBD2. Unmatched junction bases numbered 8, after V lost 2 bases and J lost 3 bases. The CDR3 has 18 amino acids. Germline V lookup: CDR1 SEHNR, CDR2 FQNEAQ (reference sequence). The CDR3 here is CASSLKYRLAGVYNEQFF. The DNA of the CDR3 is TGTGCCAGCAGCTTAAAGTATCGACTAGCGGGAGTCTACAATGAGCAGTTCTTC.

This chain connects TRBV2 to TRBJ2-7; D may correspond to TRBD1 or TRBD2 (6 bases each). The V and J ends lost 7 bases and 4 bases respectively, with 17 bases between them. In germline, CDR1 is SNHLY, CDR2 FYNNEI. This CDR3 has 14 residues. The CDR3 sequence: CASNPTGRIYEQYF. The CDR3 DNA reads TGTGCCAGCAATCCAACAGGGAGGATATACGAGCAGTACTTC.

This clone was found a few times. This sequence joins TRBV7-2 and TRBJ1-6; D gene uncertain. The CDR3 loop spans 13 amino acids. Germline V gene lookup returns CDR1 SGHTA and CDR2 FQGNSA. Trimming removed 5 bases from V and 7 bases from J, with 9 bases in between. The DNA for the CDR3 is TGTGCCAGCAGCACGGGTCAGAATTCACCCCTCCACTTT. Translation: CASSTGQNSPLHF.

This chain connects TRBV5-6 to TRBJ1-1; 8 bases align to TRBD1. This CDR3 has 16 amino acids. V lost 3 bases to trimming and J lost 1 base; unmatched junction nucleotides: 8. Germline V gene sequence: CDR1 SGHDT, CDR2 YYEEEE. The CDR3 spells CASSWGVDRENTEAFF. The DNA of the CDR3 is TGTGCCAGCAGCTGGGGGGTGGACAGGGAGAACACTGAAGCTTTCTTT.

This chain links TRBV2 with TRBJ2-7; D is ambiguous. V shed 4 bases and J shed 3 bases, with 4 bases lying between them. Germline CDR1 is SNHLY and CDR2 is FYNNEI. This CDR3 spans 11 amino acids. CDR3 in amino acids: CASSAIYEQYF. In nucleotides, the CDR3 is TGTGCCAGCAGTGCTATCTACGAGCAGTACTTC.

The rearrangement links TRBV5-6 to TRBJ2-1; D may be TRBD1 or TRBD2 (5 bases each). CDR1 and CDR2 from the germline V gene are SGHDT and YYEEEE. The length of the CDR3 is 15 residues. Trimming stripped 4 bases from V and 4 bases from J, with 15 bases between. CDR3 loop: CASSIPGRSYNEQFF. DNA of the CDR3: TGTGCCAGCAGCATTCCGGGACGGAGTTACAATGAGCAGTTCTTC.

The chain couples TRBV2 to TRBJ1-5; no firm D call. The V gene's germline CDR1 is SNHLY and CDR2 FYNNEI. V was shortened by 2 bases and J by 5 bases, with 13 bases between the two germline ends. This CDR3 is 15 amino acids long. Here the CDR3 reads CASSEIAASYQPQHF. CDR3 coding DNA: TGTGCCAGCAGTGAAATCGCGGCGAGTTATCAGCCCCAGCATTTT.

The chain employs TRBV27 and TRBJ2-1; TRBD2 matches at 8 bases. J gave up 7 bases and V 6 bases, and 8 bases lay outside the gene matches. There are 14 residues in the CDR3. The germline V gene encodes CDR1 MNHEY and CDR2 SMNVEV (reference sequence). DNA for the CDR3: TGTGCCAGCAGGGATAGCGGGGTCCGGAATGAGCAGTTCTTC. Translated: CASRDSGVRNEQFF.

This rearrangement joins TRBV4-1 to TRBJ2-2; 8 bases line up with TRBD2. The CDR3 loop spans 16 amino acids. Germline V CDR1 and CDR2: MGHRA, YSYEKL. J was trimmed by 4 bases and V by 5 bases; bases with no gene match: 9. In DNA form, the CDR3 reads TGCGCCAGCAGCTTGCGGGAGGCCCTTGGCACCGGGGAGCTGTTTTTT. It codes for CASSLREALGTGELFF.

The CDR3 protein is CASSELRVGQETQYF. CDR3 coding DNA: TGTGCCAGCAGTGAATTAAGGGTTGGCCAAGAGACCCAGTACTTC. The gene calls are TRBV2 and TRBJ2-5; no definite D call. The CDR3 spans 15 residues. Germline V gene sequence: CDR1 SNHLY, CDR2 FYNNEI. Trimming removed 2 bases from V and 1 base from J, with 11 bases in between.

V and J are TRBV9 and TRBJ2-7; TRBD1 matches at 9 bases. This CDR3 region has 15 residues. V lost 1 base and J lost 5; bases outside the gene matches: 7. CDR1 and CDR2 from the germline V gene are SGDLS and YYNGEE. The CDR3 sequence is CASSVSGTGYNEQYF. DNA for the CDR3: TGTGCCAGCAGCGTATCCGGGACAGGGTACAACGAGCAGTACTTC. The entire variable domain, with the rest obtained from reference TRBV9 and TRBJ2-7, is as follows: DSGVTQTPKHLITATGQRVTLRCSPRSGDLSVYWYQQSLDQGLQFLIQYYNGEERAKGNILERFSAQQFPDLHSELNLSSLELGDSALYFCASSVSGTGYNEQYFGPGTRLTVT.

In the case of this clone: The same CDR3 also results from other DNA sequences found in this sample. V is TRBV6-5 and J is TRBJ1-1; D possibly corresponds to TRBD1 (6 bases). CDR1 is MNHEY and CDR2 is SVGAGI in the germline V gene. This CDR3 is 14 amino acids long. Trimming pared 6 bases from V and 4 bases from J, leaving 15 bases between. CDR3 protein: CASSLGGRATEAFF. In DNA, the CDR3 is TGTGCCAGCAGCCTAGGGGGGAGGGCCACTGAAGCTTTCTTT.

The CDR3 reads CASSFGTGGYGYTF. DNA for the CDR3: TGTGCCAGCAGTTTTGGGACAGGGGGCTATGGCTACACCTTC. The V and J genes are TRBV27 and TRBJ1-2; 11 bases line up with TRBD1. V lost 3 bases and J lost 4; bases outside the gene matches: 1. Germline CDR1 reads MNHEY; CDR2 reads SMNVEV (reference sequence). The CDR3 is 14 amino acids.

CDR3 coding DNA: TGCGCCAGCAGCCGAGACGAGGGGGGCCCTAACTATGGCTACACCTTC. This gives the protein CASSRDEGGPNYGYTF. The V call is TRBV4-1, the J call TRBJ1-2, with D perhaps matching TRBD1 (6 bases). Trimming took 4 bases from V and 0 from J, leaving 15 bases between them. Germline loops: CDR1 MGHRA, CDR2 YSYEKL. The CDR3 covers 16 residues.